This record looks at one T cell receptor (beta chain) sequence and its context. Antigen specificity is unknown. The data were obtained in a study of Ad26.COV2.S vaccination and SARS-CoV-2 variants. Study-wide background: In the study, Ad26.COV2.S was injected intramuscularly once, or twice 56 days apart. General study results and limits: Spike-specific TCR breadth was greater after Ad26.COV2.S than placebo. An underestimation of total T cell responses may have resulted from the TCR breadth and depth analyses.

From germline, CDR1 is SGHTA and CDR2 FQGNSA. Trimming took 5 bases from V and 0 from J, leaving 15 bases between them. This CDR3 has 16 residues. As for treatment: over 15 received Ad26.COV2.S at low or high dose, single or two shots; 5 received placebo; per-sample allocation not given. Day 63 after the first injection of vaccine or placebo was the sampling time. Its platform was an Ad26 vector, and its expressed antigen was Wuhan-strain SARS-CoV-2 spike. TCRdb's table, derived via immunoSEQ multiplex PCR, lists solely in-frame clones and lacks some. The profile shows 400,000 to 450,000 clones, about nine tenths of them singletons.

The rearrangement links TRBV7-2 to TRBJ2-3, with a weak D call TRBD1 (6 bases). Sequencing used peripheral blood, obtained in a trial of Ad26.COV2.S vaccine versus placebo. The clonotype originates from a person between 18 and 59 years old who received the Ad26.COV2.S COVID-19 vaccine or a placebo. The CDR3 region is CASSPSGQFSTDTQYF. CDR3 sequence (DNA): TGTGCCAGCAGCCCATCCGGACAGTTTAGCACAGATACGCAGTATTTT.